This T cell receptor (beta chain) was documented in a study of cytomegalovirus exposure and HLA in healthy donors. General study results and limits: The study recorded 150 to 200 TCR beta chains that were cytomegalovirus-associated. Reports indicated that the classifier achieved high specificity and sensitivity in diagnosing cytomegalovirus status.

In the case of this clone: Its antigen is not known.

Profiling relied on immunoSEQ multiplex PCR, and the TCRdb table lists in-frame clones only, not all of them. Among under 400,000 clones listed, just over 85% were seen once. The CDR3 is 15 residues long. The V gene lost 6 bases and the J gene lost 6 bases, with 21 bases spanning the gap. Germline CDR1 is LGHNT and CDR2 is FRNRAP. This chain uses TRBV12-5 with TRBJ2-7; the D gene is possibly TRBD1 (6 bases). The material sequenced was PBMCs. The sequence was obtained from a woman between 18 and 29 years old in good health and CMV-seronegative. In nucleotides, the CDR3 is TGTGCTAGTGGGGCCCCGGGACACGTTATTTCCGAGCAGTACTTC. Residues: CASGAPGHVISEQYF.